These T cell receptor beta chains were read from a single sample in a study of shared clonotypes between healthy human individuals. Profiled with immunoSEQ multiplex PCR; TCRdb holds only in-frame clones, not every one. The sample includes about half a million clones, roughly 80% of them seen just once. The sequenced sample consisted of PBMCs. The receptor set was obtained from a woman in her 40s in good health. Some clones in this sample may be carry-over from other donors' samples. Both conserved end residues are part of each CDR3. A D gene is named only where the DNA matches it firmly. Only part of the rows carry a size: once, few, many, or a class if the clone is expanded.

CDR3nt | CDR3aa | v_gene | abundance | d_gene | j_gene
TGTGCCAGTAGCCAGGCGGCCCAGGTCCACAATCAGCCCCAGCATTTT | CASSQAAQVHNQPQHF | TRBV19 | - | - | TRBJ1-5
TGCGCCAGCAGCAAGGACAGGGTCGCTAATGAAAAACTGTTTTTT | CASSKDRVANEKLFF | TRBV5-1 | - | TRBD1 | TRBJ1-4
TGTGCCGCAGTCGGTAGCAATCAGCCCCAGCATTTT | CAAVGSNQPQHF | TRBV28 | - | - | TRBJ1-5
TGTGCCAGCAGCTTGGAAGTTTCCTCCTACGAGCAGTACTTC | CASSLEVSSYEQYF | TRBV5-4 | - | - | TRBJ2-7
TGTGCCAGCAGCTCCGGACTAGCGGGAGTTGAGCAGTTCTTC | CASSSGLAGVEQFF | TRBV7-7 | - | TRBD2 | TRBJ2-1
TGTGCCAGTAGTCAAGGCTTCTCCGGGCAGTACTTC | CASSQGFSGQYF | TRBV19 | - | - | TRBJ2-7
TGTGCCAGCAGCACGGGACAGCTGGGCACAGATACGCAGTATTTT | CASSTGQLGTDTQYF | TRBV11-3 | - | TRBD1 | TRBJ2-3
TGCGCCAGCAGCTTGGGTGCGGGAGGGCGGTCAGATACGCAGTATTTT | CASSLGAGGRSDTQYF | TRBV5-1 | few | TRBD2 | TRBJ2-3
TGCGCCAGCAGCCGGGGGAGCGGGGTAGGCTCCGAGCAGTACTTC | CASSRGSGVGSEQYF | TRBV4-1 | - | TRBD2 | TRBJ2-7
TGTGCCGGAAGGGGGAGCTCTAACTATGGCTACACCTTC | CAGRGSSNYGYTF | TRBV28 | - | - | TRBJ1-2
TGTGCCAGTAGTCAGGACAGGGCGGGCATTCAGTACTTC | CASSQDRAGIQYF | TRBV19 | - | TRBD1 | TRBJ2-4
TGTGCCTGCGTTGGGACCGGAGATACGCAGTATTTT | CACVGTGDTQYF | TRBV30 | - | - | TRBJ2-3
TGCGCCAGCAGCCAAGCACTAGCGAACACCGGGGAGCTGTTTTTT | CASSQALANTGELFF | TRBV4-3 | - | - | TRBJ2-2
TGTGCCAGCAGCTTTGACAGGTGGATCTACGAGCAGTACTTC | CASSFDRWIYEQYF | TRBV11-2 | - | - | TRBJ2-7
TGTGCCAGCAGTACCGGGTACTACAATGAGCAGTTCTTC | CASSTGYYNEQFF | TRBV28 | - | - | TRBJ2-1
TGCGCCAGCAGCCCTAGGACAGGGGGCTATGAAAAACTGTTTTTT | CASSPRTGGYEKLFF | TRBV5-1 | - | TRBD1 | TRBJ1-4
TGTGCCATCCTGGGACAGGGAGCTGAAGCTTTCTTT | CAILGQGAEAFF | TRBV28 | - | TRBD1 | TRBJ1-1
TGTGCCAGCAGCTTAACCGCCCAGCCCGGGGAGCTGTTTTTT | CASSLTAQPGELFF | TRBV7-3 | - | - | TRBJ2-2
TGTGCCTGCTCACCACAGGGGGATCAGCCCCGGCATTTT | CACSPQGDQPRHF | TRBV18 | - | TRBD1 | TRBJ1-5
TGCAGCGGGCTCCTACAGGCCCGCACTTACAATGAGCAGTTCTTC | CSGLLQARTYNEQFF | TRBV29-1 | - | - | TRBJ2-1
TGTGCCATCAGTGAGTCCCTCACAGGGGGGGATACGCAGTATTTT | CAISESLTGGDTQYF | TRBV10-3 | - | TRBD1 | TRBJ2-3
TGCGCCAGCAGCTTGGTTTTGGGCGGGGAGCTGTTTTTT | CASSLVLGGELFF | TRBV5-1 | few | - | TRBJ2-2
TGTGCCAGCGGACAGGGAGAAGAGACCCAGTACTTC | CASGQGEETQYF | TRBV2 | - | TRBD1 | TRBJ2-5
TGTGCCAGTAGCCCACACTTGGGAGATACGCAGTATTTT | CASSPHLGDTQYF | TRBV19 | - | - | TRBJ2-3
TGTGCCAGCATCATGAGGAGGGAACCCGCCAACACCGGGGAGCTGTTTTTT | CASIMRREPANTGELFF | TRBV5-6 | - | - | TRBJ2-2
TGTGCCAGCAGGAGGGTAGGGGTGGACTACGAGCAGTACTTC | CASRRVGVDYEQYF | TRBV28 | - | - | TRBJ2-7
TGTGCCAGCAGCTCAAGACAGGTCCAGGAGACCCAGTACTTC | CASSSRQVQETQYF | TRBV11-2 | once | - | TRBJ2-5
TGTGCCAGCAGTCCTACGGGAGACAGACAGTTCTTC | CASSPTGDRQFF | TRBV6-5 | few | - | TRBJ2-1
TGTGCCAGAAGCCGACTGGCCAGCACAGATACGCAGTATTTT | CARSRLASTDTQYF | TRBV5-3 | - | - | TRBJ2-3
TGTGCCAGCAGCCAAGGACAGGGGGAGGTGGATGGCTACACCTTC | CASSQGQGEVDGYTF | TRBV14 | - | TRBD1 | TRBJ1-2
TGTGCCAGCTCACCAAGCGGTAGCTACGAGCAGTACTTC | CASSPSGSYEQYF | TRBV18 | - | - | TRBJ2-7
TGTGCCAGTAGCGGGGTGGGAGCTGTCTATGGCTACACCTTC | CASSGVGAVYGYTF | TRBV19 | - | - | TRBJ1-2
TGTGCCAGCAGCTTAGGTCTACAGGGGGCGACGAACATTCAGTACTTC | CASSLGLQGATNIQYF | TRBV7-8 | - | TRBD1 | TRBJ2-4
TGCAGTGCTAAAGTGGTGATTGAGCAGTTCTTC | CSAKVVIEQFF | TRBV20-1 | - | - | TRBJ2-1
TGTGCCAGTAGTATAAATTGGGGTTCTGGGGCCAACGTCCTGACTTTC | CASSINWGSGANVLTF | TRBV19 | - | - | TRBJ2-6
TGTGCCAGCAGCTTGGGCAGGGGTAGCAATCAGCCCCAGCATTTT | CASSLGRGSNQPQHF | TRBV7-6 | - | - | TRBJ1-5
TGTGCCAGCAAGGACATATGGAACACCGGGGAACTGTTTTTT | CASKDIWNTGELFF | TRBV2 | - | - | TRBJ2-2
TGTGCCAGCAGTTTCGGACAGGGGAGTGGCTACACCTTC | CASSFGQGSGYTF | TRBV27 | few | TRBD1 | TRBJ1-2
TGTGCCAGCAGCAATAGCGGGAGGTCCTACGAGCAGTACTTC | CASSNSGRSYEQYF | TRBV7-9 | few | TRBD2 | TRBJ2-7
TGTGCCAGCAGGACGCCGAGCACCGGGGAGCTGTTTTTT | CASRTPSTGELFF | TRBV28 | - | - | TRBJ2-2
TGTGCCTGGAGTGACAGGGCTCAAGAGACCCAGTACTTC | CAWSDRAQETQYF | TRBV30 | - | - | TRBJ2-5
TGTGCCAGTAGTATACCGGGGCTCATTGAGACCCAGTACTTC | CASSIPGLIETQYF | TRBV19 | - | - | TRBJ2-5
TGTGCCAGCAGCCCCAGGCTGAACACTGAAGCTTTCTTT | CASSPRLNTEAFF | TRBV6-5 | few | - | TRBJ1-1
TGTGCCAGCAGCCCGCAGGGGTCACACAATGAGCAGTTCTTC | CASSPQGSHNEQFF | TRBV9 | - | - | TRBJ2-1
TGTGCCATCAGTGGGGCAGTGGGACTAGCGGGGGGAGATACGCAGTATTTT | CAISGAVGLAGGDTQYF | TRBV10-3 | once | TRBD2 | TRBJ2-3
TGTGCCACGAGGCGAGGGGGAGACTTGGACGAGCAGTACTTC | CATRRGGDLDEQYF | TRBV6-1 | - | - | TRBJ2-7
TGTGCCAGCCGCAGACAGGGGCCCGGGGAGCTGTTTTTT | CASRRQGPGELFF | TRBV28 | - | TRBD1 | TRBJ2-2
TGTGCCAGCAGTGAAGGGGGAGGGTCGGGAGTGTACGAGCAGTACTTC | CASSEGGGSGVYEQYF | TRBV6-1 | - | TRBD2 | TRBJ2-7
TGTGCCAGCAGTGAACGTCCCCGGGGTACTGAAGCTTTCTTT | CASSERPRGTEAFF | TRBV6-1 | - | - | TRBJ1-1
TGTGCCAGCGTTCTTGCTACGGGAGGGACCCAGTACTTC | CASVLATGGTQYF | TRBV11-2 | - | TRBD2 | TRBJ2-5
TGTGCCAGCAGTGAAGGCTACGAGCAGTACTTC | CASSEGYEQYF | TRBV6-5 | - | - | TRBJ2-7
TGTGCCAGCAGTTACAGCACAGGGTTTGACGAGCAGTACTTC | CASSYSTGFDEQYF | TRBV6-6 | - | - | TRBJ2-7
TGTGCCAGCAGTTACTCATGGGGCCAAGAGACCCAGTACTTC | CASSYSWGQETQYF | TRBV6-5 | - | - | TRBJ2-5
TGTGCCAGCAGCTTAGGCACGGTCTACGAGCAGTACTTC | CASSLGTVYEQYF | TRBV11-2 | - | - | TRBJ2-7